A single sample is the source of the 18 T cell receptor beta chains below, sequenced in a study of blood T cell repertoires in COVID-19. TCRdb keeps only in-frame clones here, not all; method: immunoSEQ multiplex PCR. Among 270,000 or so clones, about 87% were seen once, and the ten largest hold 0.95% to 1.5%. Sequencing used PBMCs or T cells enriched from blood (not recorded which). The receptors stem from a woman aged 40 to 55 with acute COVID-19.

The sample holds one count of this clone. The chain joins TRBV7-9 to TRBJ1-2; no clear D. Germline V CDR1 and CDR2: SEHNR, FQNEAQ (reference sequence). The CDR3 extends over 13 amino acids. V lost 3 bases, J lost 4 bases, and 9 bases lay in between. The CDR3 bases are TGTGCCAGCAGCTTGGGCGACATCTATGGCTACACCTTC. It is translated as CASSLGDIYGYTF. Variable domain in full (rest from reference TRBV7-9 and TRBJ1-2): DTGVSQNPRHKITKRGQNVTFRCDPISEHNRLYWYRQTLGQGPEFLTYFQNEAQLEKSRLLSDRFSAERPKGSFSTLEIQRTEQGDSAMYLCASSLGDIYGYTFGSGTRLTVV.

V and J are TRBV30 and TRBJ2-5, with 8 bases identical to TRBD2. The CDR3 length is 15 residues. With V trimmed by 4 bases and J by 1 base, 8 bases remained unmatched. Germline CDR1 and CDR2: GTSNPN and SVGIG (reference sequence). Here the CDR3 reads CAWTRGGWSQETQYF. CDR3 coding DNA: TGTGCCTGGACTCGGGGGGGATGGAGCCAAGAGACCCAGTACTTC.

The chain carries TRBV2 and TRBJ1-1; D call uncertain. Trimming pared 5 bases from V and 2 bases from J, leaving 9 bases between. The CDR3 sequence is 13 residues long. Germline CDR1 and CDR2: SNHLY and FYNNEI. The CDR3 spells CASSLEVNTEAFF. CDR3 DNA sequence: TGTGCCAGCAGTTTGGAGGTTAACACTGAAGCTTTCTTT.

A note on this clone: Within the sample, other DNA sequences also encode this same CDR3. The chain is built from TRBV10-1 and TRBJ1-5, with D unresolved. V was cut by 3 bases and J by 4 bases, with 7 bases left in between. The CDR3 runs to 13 residues. Germline-derived CDR1 and CDR2 are WNHNN and SYGVQD (reference sequence). The CDR3, as DNA: TGCGCCAGCAGTGAAGGCGGGAATCAGCCCCAGCATTTT. Translating it yields CASSEGGNQPQHF.

The chain is built from TRBV5-8 and TRBJ2-3; D call uncertain. The germline V gene has CDR1 SGHTS and CDR2 YDEGEE. The V end lost 0 bases, the J end lost 3 bases, and 8 bases lay between the germline ends. The CDR3 length is 14 residues. The CDR3 DNA reads as TGTGCCAGCAGCTTGGGTCAGGAAACAGATACGCAGTATTTT. It is translated as CASSLGQETDTQYF.

This clone has a single count. This rearrangement joins TRBV18 to TRBJ1-4; D gene ambiguous. The V gene lost 3 bases and the J gene lost 5 bases, with 4 bases spanning the gap. The CDR3 covers 12 residues. The V gene's germline CDR1 is KGHSH and CDR2 LQKENI. CDR3 loop: CASSPRNEKLFF. The CDR3, as DNA: TGTGCCAGCTCACCTCGGAATGAAAAACTGTTTTTT.

V usage is TRBV5-1 and J usage is TRBJ2-1; 7 positions agree with TRBD1. With V trimmed by 2 bases and J by 5 bases, 7 bases remained unmatched. In germline, CDR1 is SGHRS, CDR2 YFSETQ. CDR3 length: 15 residues. The CDR3 reads CASSFRAGGDNEQFF. Here the CDR3 DNA reads TGCGCCAGCAGCTTTCGTGCAGGGGGTGACAATGAGCAGTTCTTC.

This clone was counted once. The chain combines TRBV28 with TRBJ2-3; 7 bases are shared with TRBD1. Trimming removed 1 base from V and 4 bases from J; junction bases left unmatched: 8. The CDR3 contains 16 residues. Per germline, CDR1 MDHEN and CDR2 SYDVKM. The CDR3 is CASSLSGTADADTQYF. The DNA for the CDR3 is TGTGCCAGCAGTTTATCTGGGACAGCCGATGCAGATACGCAGTATTTT.

The chain combines TRBV27 with TRBJ2-7; 13 bases match TRBD2. Per germline, CDR1 MNHEY and CDR2 SMNVEV (reference sequence). CDR3 length: 17 residues. V lost 4 bases and J lost 6; bases outside the gene matches: 12. The CDR3 region has the DNA TGTGCCAGCAGTTCCCTCGCCTCGGGACTAGCGGGACCCGAGCAGTACTTC. Amino acid sequence: CASSSLASGLAGPEQYF.

The genes are TRBV28 and TRBJ2-3, with D perhaps TRBD1 (6 bases). The germline gives CDR1 MDHEN, CDR2 SYDVKM. V lost 6 bases, J lost 1 base, and 20 bases lay in between. The CDR3 runs 17 residues. The CDR3 nucleotides are TGTGCCAGCAGGACACCCAAACAGGGTGTAGGCACAGATACGCAGTATTTT. It encodes CASRTPKQGVGTDTQYF.

In this sample, this clone turned up a few times. The chain has TRBV5-1 and TRBJ1-6; D is ambiguous. The CDR3 contains 14 residues. Germline CDR1 reads SGHRS; CDR2 reads YFSETQ. V lost 4 bases and J lost 4, with 9 bases in between. CDR3 in amino acids: CASSLDGYNSPLHF. In nucleotides, the CDR3 is TGCGCCAGCAGCCTGGACGGTTATAATTCACCCCTCCACTTT.

The chain joins TRBV11-3 to TRBJ2-2; 7 bases align to TRBD1. Germline CDR1 SGHNT, CDR2 YENEEA. V was pared by 4 bases and J by 6 bases, with 23 bases of the junction left unmatched. The CDR3 sequence is 20 residues long. CDR3 protein: CASSSLSSGQAGTHSGELFF. For the CDR3, the DNA is TGTGCCAGCAGCTCACTATCCTCCGGACAGGCCGGGACCCATTCCGGGGAGCTGTTTTTT.

J is TRBJ2-1 and V is TRBV11-2; 8 positions agree with TRBD2. This CDR3 is built from 13 residues. The junction had 2 bases not matched to a gene; V was cut back by 4 bases and J by 6 bases. CDR1 is SGHAT, CDR2 FQNNGV, per germline. CDR3 sequence (DNA): TGTGCCAGCAGCTACGGGAGGGTCAATGAGCAGTTCTTC. Translating it yields CASSYGRVNEQFF.

V is TRBV19 and J is TRBJ2-1; 12 nucleotides align to TRBD2. This CDR3 region has 14 residues. Germline values: CDR1 LNHDA, CDR2 SQIVND (reference sequence). The V gene end was trimmed by 5 bases and the J gene end by 8 bases; junction bases not matched to a gene: 4. CDR3 amino acids: CASSPTSGSDEQFF. DNA for the CDR3: TGTGCCAGTAGTCCGACTAGCGGGAGTGATGAGCAGTTCTTC.

V is TRBV15 and J is TRBJ1-4; 7 nucleotides agree with TRBD1. The V and J ends lost 4 bases and 0 bases, in that order; junction bases with no gene match: 5. The germline V gene has CDR1 LNHNV and CDR2 YYDKDF (reference sequence). The CDR3 is 16 amino acids. CDR3 loop: CATSMGQRTTNEKLFF. Here the CDR3 DNA reads TGTGCCACCAGCATGGGACAGCGAACAACTAATGAAAAACTGTTTTTT.

In nucleotides, the CDR3 is TGCGCCAGCAGCATGGACAGGACCTACTATGGCTACACCTTC. Its translation is CASSMDRTYYGYTF. The chain recombines TRBV5-1 with TRBJ1-2; 7 positions agree with TRBD1. Trimming cost V 4 bases and J 3 bases; bases outside gene matches: 6. Germline CDR1 and CDR2: SGHRS and YFSETQ. The CDR3 totals 14 residues.

The J gene is TRBJ1-3, the V gene TRBV7-8, with D tentatively TRBD1 (6 bases). The V gene's germline CDR1 is SGHVS and CDR2 FQNEAQ. CDR3 length: 13 amino acids. V was clipped by 6 bases and J by 4 bases, with 10 bases between them. DNA of the CDR3: TGTGCCAGCAGGAGGGGGACCGGAAACACCATATATTTT. It yields the protein CASRRGTGNTIYF.

The chain joins TRBV6-2 or TRBV6-3 to TRBJ1-6; TRBD1 matches 8 bases. J lost 8 bases, V lost 5 bases, and 5 bases had no gene match. Per the germline V gene, CDR1 is MNHEY and CDR2 is SVGEGT. This CDR3 spans 14 amino acids. CDR3 loop: CASSLGQGYSPLHF. CDR3 in DNA: TGTGCCAGCAGTCTTGGACAGGGTTATTCACCCCTCCACTTT.